The following is a T cell receptor (beta chain) sequence with its context. This clonotype was found many times. The specificity of this receptor is unknown. Base quality data are lacking; no much larger clone is found one base away. For repertoire sequencing, TCR beta CDR3 regions were amplified from RNA transcripts. HTBI primers and the Qiagen OneStep RT-PCR kit were used in a first-round RT-PCR, which was followed by a second-round multiplex PCR, size selection and purification. Libraries were sequenced on an Illumina HiSeq2000 using paired-end 100 bp reads. The authors processed their data as follows. SOAPnuke was used to process the reads, throwing out any read that had adapters, had uncalled bases, had a mean Phred below 15, or lacked an exact constant-primer or identifier match. High-quality paired reads were merged with COPE v1.2.5. Clonotypes were defined as unique nucleotide sequences and were aligned to IMGT TRB V, D and J references using MiTCR v1.1. Only V-J combinations with frequency above 0.0001 were analysed, covering about 99% of repertoires. For each V-J combination, a TCR clonal expansion and chaos score was defined as the ratio of F50 clonal expansion to chaos observed in the TCRdist matrix. Features were reduced by Welch's t-statistics and random forest to over 10 V-J combinations, which fed a naive Bayes classifier. The Morisita-Horn index was used to measure how similar the thyroid and blood repertoires were. Using fastp trimming at Q25 and MiXCR clonotype assembly, TCRdb reanalyzed the public sequencing data and kept in-frame beta chains. Rows are combined by CDR3 protein, so each entry shows the most common genes and DNA. None of the V and J calls come from the authors' own analysis; TCRdb made them. The sample table shows around 600,000 distinct CDR3 sequences, and under 50% are seen once. The ten most abundant clones make up more than 3% of the sample.

This specimen belongs to a study of Graves' ophthalmopathy and Graves' hyperthyroidism (dated by TCRdb to between 2017 and 2018). With regard to the full study: Peripheral blood was collected before any treatment was given, at the time of initial diagnosis. To tell Graves' ophthalmopathy apart from Graves' hyperthyroidism, and to predict which patients would progress to ophthalmopathy, the study relied on TCR beta repertoire signatures. In total, 135 blood samples were TCR-sequenced: fewer than 50 ophthalmopathy, 80 or so hyperthyroidism and approximately 17 hyperthyroidism-to-ophthalmopathy patients. A discovery set of 100 or so patients (around 40 ophthalmopathy, 55 to 60 stable hyperthyroidism) was enrolled to explore V-J signatures distinguishing ophthalmopathy from hyperthyroidism. The independent validation cohort included 20 or so hyperthyroidism patients plus 17 patients who later progressed from hyperthyroidism to ophthalmopathy. In roughly six hyperthyroidism patients, the T-cell repertoires found in thyroid tissue were compared with those found in blood. After sampling, hyperthyroidism patients received methimazole starting at 30 mg daily, and ophthalmopathy patients received high-dose intravenous methylprednisolone. The research as a whole found: Ophthalmopathy was separated from stable hyperthyroidism by the 13-signature model with about 89% sensitivity and 81% to 84% specificity in cross-validation and with 80%/75% in the test set. Most of the expanded thyroid clonotypes with a frequency above 0.001 were also detected in blood, and it was suggested that the thyroid immune response may be reflected by blood repertoires. In validation, the model predicted ophthalmopathy progression with more than 55% sensitivity and 72.22% specificity; roughly 11 predicted patients were CT-confirmed with GO in a median of around 6.5 months. No statistical method was used to predetermine the sample size, and group allocation was not hidden from the investigators.

The germline V gene specifies LGHNA as CDR1 and YNFKEQ as CDR2. Its CDR3 holds 16 amino acids, cysteine through phenylalanine. Of the read, only the CDR3 DNA is kept; its 48 bases are in frame from base 1. The junction shows trimming of 4 bases on V and 7 bases on J, plus 20 bases between the germline ends. Ophthalmopathy patients were characterized by moderately to severely active disease, a Clinical Activity Score of at least 3, a NOSPECS grade of at least 4, and a disease duration under 3 months. Anyone with other autoimmune diseases, uncontrolled infections, pregnancy or lactation was excluded from the study. Diagnosis relied on clinical symptoms, serum thyroxine, TRAb, thyroid ultrasound and orbital computed tomography. Using Ficoll-Paque density gradient centrifugation, PBMCs were isolated from 9.5 to 10 ml of fresh peripheral blood. Total RNA was extracted using Trizol reagent, and RNA quality was checked on an Agilent 2100 Bioanalyzer.

This receptor was identified in an adult man with Graves' ophthalmopathy. The sample taken for sequencing was peripheral blood. The chain is encoded by TRBV4-2 joined to TRBJ1-5, with an unclear D gene assignment. CDR3 reads: CASSREASGVGQPQHF. The sequence in DNA is TGTGCCAGCAGCCGTGAGGCCAGCGGTGTCGGCCAGCCCCAGCATTTT.